These 28 T cell receptor beta chains share one sample of origin, sequenced in a study of regulatory T cells in long-lasting Graves disease (dated by TCRdb to about 2021). The sample's time point label, decoded: persistent/refractory GD, antithyroid drugs over 5 years with positive TRAb. For both TCR sequencing and RNA sequencing, RNA was extracted from PBMCs in TRIzol. The library was made by multiplex PCR. Reads for this sample came from an Illumina HiSeq 4000. iRepertoire HTBI primers and Arm-PCR amplification of CDR3 regions were used to construct TCR beta libraries. The public sequencing data were trimmed at Q25 with fastp and processed into clonotypes with MiXCR by TCRdb, which kept only in-frame beta chains. Rows merge per CDR3 protein into single entries with the most common DNA and genes. Within this sample are 430,000 or so distinct CDR3 sequences, with 21% of them counted one time only. Over 11% of the sample belongs to the ten largest clones.

The sequenced sample was peripheral blood mononuclear cells (PBMCs), obtained when the disease was refractory, from a patient treated with antithyroid drugs. The receptors stem from a female donor with Graves disease.

This chain connects TRBV18 to TRBJ2-3, with a weak D call TRBD1 (6 bases). The germline V gene encodes CDR1 KGHSH and CDR2 LQKENI. V lost 6 bases to trimming and J lost 1 base, with 14 bases between them. This CDR3 contains 15 residues. CDR3 DNA sequence: TGTGCCAGCTCGGATATCGCAGGGGGCACAGATACGCAGTATTTT. Protein: CASSDIAGGTDTQYF. The full variable domain, with the rest looked up from reference TRBV18 and TRBJ2-3, is NAGVMQNPRHLVRRRGQEARLRCSPMKGHSHVYWYRQLPEEGLKFMVYLQKENIIDESGMPKERFSAEFPKEGPSILRIQQVVRGDSAAYFCASSDIAGGTDTQYFGPGTRLTVL.

The genes are TRBV5-1 and TRBJ2-7; D possibly matches TRBD1 or TRBD2 (6 bases each). The germline V gene has CDR1 SGHRS and CDR2 YFSETQ. This CDR3 has 15 residues. The V end was cut by 2 bases, the J end by 3 bases, with 15 bases between. This chain's CDR3 is CASSLGGLEGYEQYF. DNA for the CDR3: TGCGCCAGCAGCTTAGGGGGGCTAGAAGGCTACGAGCAGTACTTC.

This clonotype was picked up many times. V gene TRBV7-3 combines with J gene TRBJ2-7; 7 bases are a match to TRBD2. Germline V CDR1 and CDR2: SGHTA, FQGTGA. CDR3 length: 16 amino acids. V lost 4 bases and J lost 0; bases outside the gene matches: 9. The CDR3 nucleotides read TGTGCCAGCAGCTCGAAAGGACTAGAGTTCTCCTACGAGCAGTACTTC. Translated, it gives CASSSKGLEFSYEQYF. The full variable domain, rest sourced from reference TRBV7-3 and TRBJ2-7, is GAGVSQTPSNKVTEKGKYVELRCDPISGHTALYWYRQSLGQGPEFLIYFQGTGAADDSGLPNDRFFAVRPEGSVSTLKIQRTERGDSAVYLCASSSKGLEFSYEQYFGPGTRLTVT.

This clonotype was found a few times. This may stem from a read error, because a much larger clone lies one nucleotide away. The chain recombines TRBV28 with TRBJ2-6; tentatively, D is TRBD2 (6 bases). Per the germline V gene, CDR1 is MDHEN and CDR2 is SYDVKM. CDR3 length: 16 residues. V was shortened by 6 bases and J by 0 bases, with 12 bases between the two germline ends. CDR3: CASRRGETSGANVLTF. CDR3 coding DNA: TGTGCCAGCAGACGCGGGGAAACCTCTGGGGCCAACGTCCTGACTTTC.

The table lists this clonotype with many counts. This chain joins TRBV2 and TRBJ1-1, with no clear D. The CDR3 is 11 amino acids. V was trimmed by 3 bases and J by 11 bases, leaving 10 bases between them. Germline V gene sequence: CDR1 SNHLY, CDR2 FYNNEI. Here the CDR3 reads CASSELGGAFF. CDR3 in DNA: TGTGCCAGCAGTGAGCTGGGTGGGGCTTTCTTT.

The table lists this clonotype with a few counts. The V and J genes are TRBV5-1 and TRBJ2-7, with D unclear. Trimming pared 4 bases from V and 2 bases from J, leaving 22 bases between. Germline CDR1 reads SGHRS; CDR2 reads YFSETQ. The CDR3 extends over 17 amino acids. The CDR3 nucleotides read TGCGCCAGCAGCCCACGAAGCTCCCCGGTCCACACCTACGAGCAGTACTTC. Amino acids: CASSPRSSPVHTYEQYF.

In this sample, this clonotype turned up many times. The chain combines TRBV15 with TRBJ1-2, with D perhaps TRBD1 (5 bases). The CDR3 length is 12 residues. V lost 2 bases to trimming and J lost 10 bases, with 11 bases between them. Germline V CDR1 and CDR2: LNHNV, YYDKDF (reference sequence). CDR3 residues: CATSRTTGNYTF. In DNA form, the CDR3 reads TGTGCCACCAGCAGAACCACAGGAAACTACACCTTC.

This clonotype was recorded many times. The chain combines TRBV28 with TRBJ2-2; D is perhaps TRBD1 or TRBD2 (5 bases each). V dropped 6 bases and J dropped 4 bases, with 12 bases sitting between them. The CDR3 runs to 14 residues. CDR1 is MDHEN, CDR2 SYDVKM, per germline. The DNA of the CDR3 is TGTGCCAGCAGCCTCCGGGGCGGCACCGGGGAGCTGTTTTTT. Its protein is CASSLRGGTGELFF.

This clonotype was seen more than once but under ten times. CDR3 sequence reads: CASSFGEGKTQYF. CDR3 coding DNA: TGTGCCAGCAGCTTTGGGGAAGGGAAGACCCAGTACTTC. J is TRBJ2-5 and V is TRBV7-8; D unresolved. The CDR3 is 13 residues long. Looked up from germline, CDR1 is SGHVS and CDR2 is FQNEAQ. V lost 3 bases, J lost 6 bases, and 11 bases lay in between.

The chain carries TRBV20-1 and TRBJ2-1, with 7 bases aligning to TRBD2. J was trimmed by 7 bases and V by 1 base; bases with no gene match: 10. This CDR3 comprises 15 residues. The germline gives CDR1 DFQATT, CDR2 SNEGSKA (reference sequence). In DNA form, the CDR3 reads TGCAGTGCTAGAGGACTAGCAAACCGGAGGAATGAGCAGTTCTTC. This translates into CSARGLANRRNEQFF.

This clonotype occurred many times. No conserved phenylalanine or tryptophan ends this CDR3, so it is likely a read error. The limits of the CDR3 on the DNA are not certain, so only TCRdb's listed CDR3 is given. The chain employs TRBV2 and TRBJ1-4. The CDR3 spans 12 amino acids, including both terminal residues. Germline V gives CDR1 SNHLY, CDR2 FYNNEI. The CDR3 reads CASSAGGGPPLL.

This sequence joins TRBV27 and TRBJ2-7; weak D call: TRBD1 (5 bases). Looked up from germline, CDR1 is MNHEY and CDR2 is SMNVEV (reference sequence). Trimming took off 6 bases at V and 1 base at J, with 16 bases between the two ends. This CDR3 has 15 amino acids. The CDR3 nucleotides are TGTGCCAGCAGCTTGCAGACAGCTGATTCCTACGAGCAGTACTTC. Its protein is CASSLQTADSYEQYF.

This clonotype was seen a few times. The J gene is TRBJ2-1, the V gene TRBV28; TRBD2 agrees at 7 bases. CDR1 is MDHEN and CDR2 is SYDVKM in the germline V gene. This CDR3 has 15 residues. The ends lost 6 bases at V and 5 bases at J; junction bases unmatched: 10. In nucleotides, the CDR3 is TGTGCCAGCAGCCCTGGACTAGTGCCGAACAATGAGCAGTTCTTC. This codes for CASSPGLVPNNEQFF.

Concerning this clonotype: One end of the junction fails to match germline, which may point to a read error. J is TRBJ1-1 and V is TRBV10-3; maybe TRBD1 (5 bases). This CDR3 contains 13 residues. Germline-derived CDR1 and CDR2 are ENHRY and SYGVKD. In DNA form, the CDR3 reads TGTGCCATCAGTGAGGAGGGGTCAACTGAAGCTTCCTTT. It specifies CAISEEGSTEASF.

This clonotype was seen only a few times. This rearrangement joins TRBV3-1 to TRBJ2-7; D may be TRBD1 (6 bases). CDR3 length equals 15 residues. V was clipped by 4 bases and J by 4 bases, with 17 bases between them. Germline CDR1 is LGHDT and CDR2 is YNNKEL (reference sequence). The CDR3 reads CASSPPGDIAYEQYF. CDR3 nucleotide sequence: TGTGCCAGCAGCCCTCCCGGGGACATAGCTTACGAGCAGTACTTC.

This clonotype was observed at least ten times. The chain is built from TRBV28 and TRBJ2-5; 7 nucleotides align to TRBD1. The CDR3 runs 14 residues. Germline loops: CDR1 MDHEN, CDR2 SYDVKM. The V segment lost 6 bases and the J segment 1 base; nucleotides outside the gene matches: 5. CDR3 in amino acids: CASSLDRAQETQYF. The CDR3 coding sequence is TGTGCCAGCAGCTTAGACAGGGCCCAAGAGACCCAGTACTTC.

On this clonotype: A read error may explain this, as a much larger clone is one base away. V is TRBV20-1 and J is TRBJ1-2; no clear D gene. The CDR3 has 15 amino acids. Per the germline V gene, CDR1 is DFQATT and CDR2 is SNEGSKA (reference sequence). V shed 3 bases and J shed 3 bases, with 17 bases lying between them. The CDR3 DNA follows: TGCAGTGCTAGCCATATCAACCCAGCGGACTATGGCTACACCTTC. Its protein product is CSASHINPADYGYTF.

The rearrangement links TRBV7-9 to TRBJ2-1; D assignment may be TRBD1 or TRBD2 (5 bases each). This CDR3 has 17 amino acids. V was trimmed by 5 bases and J by 1 base, leaving 18 bases between them. Per the germline V gene, CDR1 is SEHNR and CDR2 is FQNEAQ (reference sequence). CDR3 in DNA: TGTGCCAGCAGCGGGGGAGTAGGGCCTCGGTCCTACAATGAGCAGTTCTTC. As protein: CASSGGVGPRSYNEQFF. Full variable domain (remainder filled in from reference TRBV7-9 and TRBJ2-1): DTGVSQNPRHKITKRGQNVTFRCDPISEHNRLYWYRQTLGQGPEFLTYFQNEAQLEKSRLLSDRFSAERPKGSFSTLEIQRTEQGDSAMYLCASSGGVGPRSYNEQFFGPGTRLTVL.

V and J are TRBV7-2 and TRBJ2-5; 16 nucleotides agree with TRBD2. The CDR3 length is 18 residues. Germline CDR1 is SGHTA and CDR2 is FQGNSA. Trimming took 5 bases from V and 1 from J; bases not matched to a gene: 7. The CDR3, as DNA: TGTGCCAGCAGCAAGGGACTAGCGGGGGGGCAAATCCAAGAGACCCAGTACTTC. Its translation is CASSKGLAGGQIQETQYF.

This clonotype has a handful of counts. This rearrangement joins TRBV15 to TRBJ1-3; no clear D. The CDR3 spans 16 residues. CDR1 LNHNV and CDR2 YYDKDF come from the germline V gene (reference sequence). With 4 bases removed from V and 2 bases from J, the gap between germline ends came to 15 bases. Here the CDR3 reads CATSTTGVLPGNTIYF. The DNA for the CDR3 is TGTGCCACCAGCACGACCGGGGTGCTGCCTGGAAACACCATATATTTT.

This clonotype was picked up many times. This chain joins TRBV28 and TRBJ1-2; D might be TRBD1 (5 bases). The CDR3 contains 15 residues. Germline loops: CDR1 MDHEN, CDR2 SYDVKM. V lost 3 bases, J lost 3 bases, and 14 bases lay in between. The CDR3 protein is CASSLAAGYDYGYTF. As DNA, the CDR3 is TGTGCCAGCAGTTTGGCTGCAGGGTATGACTATGGCTACACCTTC.

This clonotype was seen a few times. The CDR3 region is CASSFSREHEAFF. For the CDR3, the DNA is TGTGCCAGCAGCTTTTCCAGAGAGCATGAAGCTTTCTTT. The V and J genes are TRBV5-5 and TRBJ1-1; D unresolved. The CDR3 consists of 13 residues. The germline CDR1 and CDR2 sequences are SGHKS and YYEKEE (reference sequence). The germline V and J ends were trimmed by 2 bases and 7 bases, with 12 bases remaining between them.

The V call is TRBV7-9, the J call TRBJ2-1; D gene ambiguous. CDR3 size: 14 residues. The V end lost 2 bases, the J end lost 0 bases, and 5 bases lay between the germline ends. Germline-derived CDR1 and CDR2 are SEHNR and FQNEAQ (reference sequence). The CDR3 DNA sequence: TGTGCCAGCAGCTTAAGTACCTCCTACAATGAGCAGTTCTTC. It translates to CASSLSTSYNEQFF.

The chain joins TRBV13 to TRBJ2-2; 10 bases are a match to TRBD2. Germline V CDR1 and CDR2: PRHDT, FYEKMQ (reference sequence). The CDR3 consists of 15 residues. The V and J ends lost 4 bases and 4 bases, in that order; junction bases with no gene match: 3. CDR3 bases: TGTGCCAGCAGCTCCGGGACTAGCGTCACCGGGGAGCTGTTTTTT. This codes for CASSSGTSVTGELFF.

This clonotype was picked up a small number of times. V is TRBV4-1 and J is TRBJ1-2, with a possible D match to TRBD1 (6 bases). The CDR3 loop spans 15 amino acids. Trimming removed 0 bases from V and 5 bases from J, with 13 bases in between. CDR1 is MGHRA, CDR2 YSYEKL, per germline. The CDR3 DNA sequence: TGCGCCAGCAGCCAAGAGAGGGGGGCTCGATATGGCTACACCTTC. Its protein product is CASSQERGARYGYTF.

A note on this clonotype: A much larger clone differs by one base, so this may be a read error. The genes are TRBV7-9 and TRBJ1-1; possible D gene TRBD1, 5 bases. CDR1 and CDR2 from the germline V gene are SEHNR and FQNEAQ (reference sequence). The CDR3 extends over 16 amino acids. CDR3 loop: CAGSPRGSRGPVGAFF. The CDR3, as DNA: TGTGCCGGCAGTCCCCGGGGGTCCCGCGGTCCTGTGGGAGCTTTCTTT. The full variable domain, its missing parts supplied by reference TRBV7-9 and TRBJ1-1, is DTGVSQNPRHKITKRGQNVTFRCDPISEHNRLYWYRQTLGQGPEFLTYFQNEAQLEKSRLLSDRFSAERPKGSFSTLEIQRTEQGDSAMYLCAGSPRGSRGPVGAFFGQGTRLTVV.

On this clonotype itself: Given a much more abundant clone one base away, this may be a read error. The rearrangement links TRBV6-1 to TRBJ1-5, with 9 bases lining up with TRBD1. This CDR3 spans 14 amino acids. The germline V gene has CDR1 MNHNS and CDR2 SASEGT. The CDR3 DNA is TGTGTCAGCAGCCGGACAGGGGTTAATCAGCCCCAGCATTTT. Residues: CVSSRTGVNQPQHF.

The chain combines TRBV4-2 with TRBJ2-5; a possible D gene is TRBD1 (5 bases). V was shortened by 1 base and J by 7 bases, with 10 bases between the two germline ends. The CDR3 covers 13 residues. Germline loops: CDR1 LGHNA, CDR2 YNFKEQ. In nucleotides, the CDR3 is TGTGCCAGCAGCCAAGGACAGACTGGGACCCAGTACTTC. Encoded protein: CASSQGQTGTQYF.